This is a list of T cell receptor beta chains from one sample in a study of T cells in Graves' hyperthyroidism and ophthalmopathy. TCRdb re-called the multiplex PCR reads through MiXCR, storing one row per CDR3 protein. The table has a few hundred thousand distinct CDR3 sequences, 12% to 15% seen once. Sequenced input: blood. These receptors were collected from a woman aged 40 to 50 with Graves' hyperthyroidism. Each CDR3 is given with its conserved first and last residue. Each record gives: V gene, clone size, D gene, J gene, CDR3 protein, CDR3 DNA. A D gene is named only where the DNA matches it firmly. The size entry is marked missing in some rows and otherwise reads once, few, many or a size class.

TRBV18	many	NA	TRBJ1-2	CASSPGLLEGYGYTF	TGTGCCAGCTCACCGGGTCTCCTCGAGGGCTATGGCTACACCTTC
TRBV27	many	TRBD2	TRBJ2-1	CASSFMLAGWGEQFF	TGTGCCAGCAGTTTTATGCTAGCGGGATGGGGGGAGCAGTTCTTC
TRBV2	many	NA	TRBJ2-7	CASRPNTYEQYF	TGTGCCAGCAGACCCAACACCTACGAGCAGTACTTC
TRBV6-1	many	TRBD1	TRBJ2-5	CASSHRTGGGQETQYF	TGTGCCAGCAGTCACCGGACAGGGGGGGGTCAAGAGACCCAGTACTTC
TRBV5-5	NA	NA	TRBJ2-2	CASSWPTGKNTGELFF	TGTGCCAGCAGCTGGCCCACGGGGAAAAACACCGGGGAGCTGTTTTTT
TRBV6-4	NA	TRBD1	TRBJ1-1	CASKSGGNTEAFF	TGTGCCAGCAAGTCAGGGGGGAACACTGAAGCTTTCTTT
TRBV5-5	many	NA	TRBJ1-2	CASSPSGTPYGYTF	TGTGCCAGCAGCCCGAGCGGGACACCCTATGGCTACACCTTC
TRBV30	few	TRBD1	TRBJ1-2	CAGGGTGARRGYTF	TGTGCCGGAGGGGGGACAGGGGCTCGGCGTGGCTACACCTTC
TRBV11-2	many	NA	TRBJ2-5	CASTLGQGGWKTQYF	TGTGCCAGCACCTTAGGCCAGGGAGGTTGGAAGACCCAGTACTTC
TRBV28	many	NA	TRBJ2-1	CASCRSDYNEQFF	TGTGCCAGTTGCCGATCCGACTACAATGAGCAGTTCTTC
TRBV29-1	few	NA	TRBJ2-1	CSVRFGGGEQFF	TGCAGCGTGAGGTTCGGGGGAGGTGAGCAGTTCTTC
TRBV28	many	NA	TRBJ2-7	CASRPGTSYEQYF	TGTGCCAGCCGACCCGGAACCTCCTACGAGCAGTACTTC
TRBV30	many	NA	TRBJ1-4	CAWSSYTEKLFF	TGTGCCTGGAGTTCGTATACTGAAAAACTGTTTTTT
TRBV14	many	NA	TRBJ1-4	CASSQGLGRNEKLFF	TGTGCCAGCAGCCAAGGTCTGGGGAGGAATGAAAAACTGTTTTTT
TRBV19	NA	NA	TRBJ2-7	CASSIGTDSYEQYF	TGTGCCAGTAGTATAGGGACGGACTCCTACGAGCAGTACTTC
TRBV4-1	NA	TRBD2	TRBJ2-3	CASSQHEREPPDTQYF	TGCGCCAGCAGCCAACACGAGCGGGAGCCCCCAGATACGCAGTATTTT
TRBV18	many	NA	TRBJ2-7	CASSPRSEGGYEQYF	TGTGCCAGCTCACCCCGGTCGGAGGGAGGATACGAGCAGTACTTC
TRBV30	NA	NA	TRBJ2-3	CAHREYDTQYF	TGTGCCCATCGCGAATACGATACGCAGTATTTT
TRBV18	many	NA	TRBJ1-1	CASSPRQLGEAFF	TGTGCCAGCTCACCGCGACAGTTGGGTGAAGCTTTCTTT
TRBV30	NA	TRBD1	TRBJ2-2	CAEGGNTGEPFF	TGCGCGGAAGGGGGCAACACCGGGGAGCCGTTTTTT
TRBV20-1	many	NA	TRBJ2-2	CSARESGQKNTGELFF	TGCAGTGCTAGAGAATCGGGACAAAAGAACACCGGGGAGCTGTTTTTT
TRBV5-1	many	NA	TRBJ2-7	CASSLVSGVSVYEQYF	TGCGCCAGCAGCTTGGTTTCAGGGGTATCGGTCTACGAGCAGTACTTC
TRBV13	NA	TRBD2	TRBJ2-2	CASSSSTSGRTTGELFF	TGTGCCAGCAGCTCCTCGACTAGCGGGAGAACCACCGGGGAGCTGTTTTTT
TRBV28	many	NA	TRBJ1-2	CASSPPGLHYGYTF	TGTGCCAGCAGTCCCCCGGGACTCCACTATGGCTACACCTTC
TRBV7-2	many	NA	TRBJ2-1	CASIGIDYNEQFF	TGTGCCAGCATAGGTATTGATTACAATGAGCAGTTCTTC
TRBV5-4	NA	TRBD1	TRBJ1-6	CASSAGQANSPLHF	TGTGCCAGCAGCGCGGGACAGGCCAATTCACCCCTCCACTTT
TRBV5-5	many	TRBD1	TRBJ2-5	CASSRADRGRGETQYF	TGTGCCAGCAGCCGCGCAGACAGGGGGCGCGGTGAGACCCAGTACTTC
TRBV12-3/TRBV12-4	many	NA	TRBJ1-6	CASSFRGGSYNSPLHF	TGTGCCAGCAGTTTTCGGGGGGGCTCCTATAATTCACCCCTCCACTTT
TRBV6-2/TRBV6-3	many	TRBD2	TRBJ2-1	CASSYPGKREGRDNEQFF	TGTGCCAGCAGTTACCCCGGGAAGCGGGAGGGGAGAGACAATGAGCAGTTCTTC
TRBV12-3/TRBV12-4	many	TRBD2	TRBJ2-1	CASSQYLAGGPGSYNEQFF	TGTGCCAGCAGTCAATATCTAGCGGGAGGGCCCGGCTCCTACAATGAGCAGTTCTTC
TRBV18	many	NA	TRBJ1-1	CASSPPKVSRTEAFF	TGTGCCAGCTCACCACCGAAGGTGAGTCGCACTGAAGCTTTCTTT